The present T cell receptor beta chain was sequenced within a study of blood T cell repertoires in COVID-19. Study background: Collection of acute and convalescent COVID-19 samples took place in the United States, Italy and Spain. Nucleic acid was either cDNA or gDNA, and it came from T cells, B-cell-depleted T cells, or PBMCs.

The authors' processing: Amplified reference gene primers provided the basis for estimating nucleated cell counts. The protocol was immunoSEQ multiplex PCR, while the TCRdb copy is restricted to in-frame clones and leaves out a portion. That table supplies the V and J calls and clone size; D and trimming were determined from the DNA. The table lists about 370,000 clones, roughly 90% of them singletons. Germline V lookup: CDR1 SGHRS, CDR2 YFSETQ. With 4 bases clipped from V and 5 bases from J, the junction kept 8 bases outside the gene matches. This CDR3 spans 14 amino acids. During active infection, Seattle patients enrolled and were then monitored through disease.

The sample comprised peripheral blood. The source of this sequence is a woman in her 30s with COVID-19, enrolled during active disease. The chain couples TRBV5-1 to TRBJ1-1; TRBD1 aligns across 7 bases. DNA for the CDR3: TGCGCCAGCAGCCTAACAGGGGCGGGGACTGAAGCTTTCTTT. It is translated as CASSLTGAGTEAFF.